This T cell receptor (beta chain) comes out of a study of response to subunit inactivated influenza vaccine (dated by TCRdb to between 2017 and 2018). Regarding the study in general: To follow how T cells responded to a trivalent subunit inactivated influenza vaccine, the researchers relied on deep quantitative profiling of the T cell receptor repertoire. The study at large found these results: The authors suggested that each seasonal influenza vaccination may recruit only a limited number of new T cells.

This clonotype was recorded a few times. Its specific antigen is unknown. No qualities accompany the bases; no much larger clone lies one base away. The CDR3 holds 12 amino acids from the cysteine to the phenylalanine. Only the CDR3 DNA stays, 36 bases, in frame from base 1. The V end loses 3 bases and the J end loses 4 bases, and a stretch of 6 bases separates them. The germline V gene (reference sequence) yields LGHDT for CDR1 and YNNKEL for CDR2. Library preparation employed RT-PCR. The instrument was an Illumina HiSeq 2500. The public reads were reprocessed in TCRdb via fastp at Q25 and MiXCR, keeping in-frame beta chains. A single entry per CDR3 protein holds the most common genes and DNA from its merged rows. This sample comprises some 550,000 distinct CDR3 sequences, under 30% of them detected only once. Jointly, the top ten make up about 3% of the sample. These sequences were also reported in another study, on T cells expressing NK-cell markers. From the second report: 5'RACE template switching, by which a universal primer site and unique molecular identifiers were added, was used to make TCR beta cDNA libraries. Several donors provided sorted CD3+CD56+NKG2C+, CD3+CD56+NKG2C- and CD3+CD56-NKG2C+ T-cell subsets, whose TCR beta-chain repertoires were profiled. Among the eight sequenced donors, only one was HCMV-seronegative, while the other seven were HCMV-seropositive. To restrict sorting to alphabetaTCR-expressing T cells, an anti-gammadeltaTCR antibody was added in several experiments. In several donors, the dominant CD3+CD56+NKG2C+ clonotypes were among the top 10 CD8+ clonotypes and accounted for roughly 1.0-7.0% of CD8+ T cells. Those dominant clonotypes were again the most abundant among CD3+CD56-NKG2C+ cells in a handful of donors, at about 28.3-65%. Whether the expanded NKG2C-expressing T cell clones were specific for HCMV antigens remained unclear. All eight donors whose samples were sequenced were randomly selected healthy volunteers, three of them men and five women. HCMV-specific IgG was detected in serum with a commercial ELISA kit to determine HCMV serostatus. Ficoll density gradient centrifugation was used to isolate peripheral blood mononuclear cells from blood. Using Miltenyi isolation kits, CD4+ and CD8+ T cells were isolated from PBMC through magnetic immunoseparation. Synthesis of cDNA was primed from the TCR beta constant segment and was followed by two consecutive PCR amplification steps. Illumina HiSeq 2000/2500, MiSeq or NextSeq was used to sequence libraries as 2 x 150 bp reads. MIGEC was used to demultiplex reads and group reads by UMI, and MiTCR was used to assemble and quantify clonotypes. To exclude erroneous sequences, only TCR cDNA sequences supported by at least two reads were retained. The tcR package was used for downstream repertoire analysis, and clonotypes were matched between fractions using CDR3 nucleotide sequence together with V segment. VDJmatch was used to annotate antigen specificity against VDJdb, with one amino acid substitution in CDR3 allowed.

The V gene is TRBV3-1 and the J gene is TRBJ1-1; there is no confident call for the D gene. The clonotype originates from a man aged 45 to 65 who received an inactivated influenza vaccine. Donor details come from another sample of the same person, matched by shared clones. Sequenced here: CD4+ T cells sorted from PBMCs, sampled 11 to 12 days after vaccination. Here is the DNA: TGTGCCAGCAGCCAGGAGCGCACTGAAGCTTTCTTT. Its product reads: CASSQERTEAFF.